Included here is one T cell receptor (beta chain) sequence, with context. Some clones are missing from TCRdb's copy, which holds only in-frame ones; the method was immunoSEQ multiplex PCR. Seen here are 75,000 to 100,000 clones, 70% to 90% observed once, and the top ten hold 1.6%. This entry belongs to a study of T cell responses to AZD1222 COVID-19 vaccine. The CDR3 loop spans 15 amino acids. The V end lost 3 bases, the J end lost 7 bases, and 15 bases lay between the germline ends. CDR1 is LNHDA and CDR2 is SQIVND in the germline V gene (reference sequence). The receptor comes from an adult in good health. Specimen: peripheral blood, collected on day 0 of AZD1222 vaccination. The chain recombines TRBV19 with TRBJ1-4; weak D call: TRBD1 (6 bases). CDR3 in amino acids: CASSMAGASSEKLFF. CDR3 sequence (DNA): TGTGCCAGTAGTATGGCAGGGGCCTCTAGTGAAAAACTGTTTTTT.